This T cell receptor (beta chain) was documented in a study of blood T cell repertoires in COVID-19. V lost 1 base and J 7 bases, leaving 10 bases between the germline ends. In germline, CDR1 is SQVTM, CDR2 ANQGSEA. There are 12 residues in the CDR3. Produced via immunoSEQ multiplex PCR; TCRdb's table is partial and in-frame only. The data show about 270,000 clones, approximately 87% seen once. Patients in Seattle were enrolled during active infection, then followed longitudinally. The TCR originated in a woman aged 25 to 45 with COVID-19, enrolled during active disease. The sequenced sample was peripheral blood. The chain combines TRBV29-1 with TRBJ1-1; tentative D call: TRBD1 (5 bases). The CDR3 reads CSVEGQRIEAFF. DNA of the CDR3: TGCAGCGTTGAAGGACAGAGAATTGAAGCTTTCTTT.